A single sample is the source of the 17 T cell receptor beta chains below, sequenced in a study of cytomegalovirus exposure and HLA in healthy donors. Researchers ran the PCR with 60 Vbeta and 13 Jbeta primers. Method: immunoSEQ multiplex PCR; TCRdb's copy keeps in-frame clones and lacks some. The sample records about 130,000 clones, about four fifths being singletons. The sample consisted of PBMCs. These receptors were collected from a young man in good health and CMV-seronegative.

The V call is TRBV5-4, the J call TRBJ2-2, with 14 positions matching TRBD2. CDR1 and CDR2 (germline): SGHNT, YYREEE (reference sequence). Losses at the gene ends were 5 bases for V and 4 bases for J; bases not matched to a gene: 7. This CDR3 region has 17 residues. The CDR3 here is CASRTGTSGRGTGELFF. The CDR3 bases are TGTGCCAGCAGGACCGGGACTAGCGGGAGAGGCACCGGGGAGCTGTTTTTT.

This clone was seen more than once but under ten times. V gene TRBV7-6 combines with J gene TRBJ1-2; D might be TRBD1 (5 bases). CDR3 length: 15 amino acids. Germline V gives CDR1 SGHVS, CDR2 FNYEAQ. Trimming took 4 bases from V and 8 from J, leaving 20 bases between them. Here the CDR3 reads CASSSGIGMSQGYTF. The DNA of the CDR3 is TGTGCCAGCAGCTCAGGGATTGGTATGAGTCAAGGCTACACCTTC.

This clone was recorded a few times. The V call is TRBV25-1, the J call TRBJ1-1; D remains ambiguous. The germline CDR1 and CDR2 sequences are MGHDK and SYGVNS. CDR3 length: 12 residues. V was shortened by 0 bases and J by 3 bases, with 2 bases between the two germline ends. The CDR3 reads CASSEYDTEAFF. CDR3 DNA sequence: TGTGCCAGCAGTGAATACGACACTGAAGCTTTCTTT.

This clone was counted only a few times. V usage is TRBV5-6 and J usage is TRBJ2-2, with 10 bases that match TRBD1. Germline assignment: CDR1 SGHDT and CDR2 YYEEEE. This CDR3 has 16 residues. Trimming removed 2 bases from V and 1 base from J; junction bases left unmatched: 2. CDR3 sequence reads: CASSLRTGGNTGELFF. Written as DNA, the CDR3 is TGTGCCAGCAGCTTACGGACAGGGGGGAACACCGGGGAGCTGTTTTTT.

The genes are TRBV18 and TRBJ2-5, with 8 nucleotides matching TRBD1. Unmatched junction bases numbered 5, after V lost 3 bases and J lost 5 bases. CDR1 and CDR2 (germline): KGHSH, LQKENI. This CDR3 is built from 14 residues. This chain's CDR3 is CASSPGTGGETQYF. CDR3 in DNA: TGTGCCAGCTCACCGGGGACAGGAGGGGAGACCCAGTACTTC.

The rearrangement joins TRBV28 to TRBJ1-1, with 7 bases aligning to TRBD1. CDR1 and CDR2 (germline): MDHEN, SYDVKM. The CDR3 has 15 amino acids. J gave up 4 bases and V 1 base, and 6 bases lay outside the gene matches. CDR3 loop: CASSLYNRGSTEAFF. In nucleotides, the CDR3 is TGTGCCAGCAGTTTATATAACAGGGGTAGCACTGAAGCTTTCTTT.

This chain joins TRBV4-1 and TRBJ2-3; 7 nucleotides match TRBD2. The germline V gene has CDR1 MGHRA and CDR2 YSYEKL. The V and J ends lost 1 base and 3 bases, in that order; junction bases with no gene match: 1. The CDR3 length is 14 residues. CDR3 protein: CASSQVLATDTQYF. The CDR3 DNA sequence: TGCGCCAGCAGCCAAGTACTAGCGACAGATACGCAGTATTTT.

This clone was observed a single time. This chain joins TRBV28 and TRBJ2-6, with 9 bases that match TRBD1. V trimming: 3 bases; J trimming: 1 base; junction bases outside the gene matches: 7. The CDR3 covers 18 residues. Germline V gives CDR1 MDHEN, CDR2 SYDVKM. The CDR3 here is CASSFLGTGTSGANVLTF. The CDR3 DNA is TGTGCCAGCAGTTTCCTCGGGACAGGGACTTCTGGGGCCAACGTCCTGACTTTC.

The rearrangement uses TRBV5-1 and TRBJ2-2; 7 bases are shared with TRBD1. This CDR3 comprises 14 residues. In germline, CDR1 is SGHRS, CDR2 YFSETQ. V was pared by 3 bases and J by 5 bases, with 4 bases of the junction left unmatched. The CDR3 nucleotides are TGCGCCAGCAGCTCGACAGGGATGACCGGGGAGCTGTTTTTT. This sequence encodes CASSSTGMTGELFF.

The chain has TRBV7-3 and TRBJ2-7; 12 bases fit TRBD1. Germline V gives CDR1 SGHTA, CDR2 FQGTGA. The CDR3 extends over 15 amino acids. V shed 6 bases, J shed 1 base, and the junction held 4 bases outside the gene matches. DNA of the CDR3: TGTGCCAGCAGACGGGACAGGGGGCCTTCCTACGAGCAGTACTTC. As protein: CASRRDRGPSYEQYF.

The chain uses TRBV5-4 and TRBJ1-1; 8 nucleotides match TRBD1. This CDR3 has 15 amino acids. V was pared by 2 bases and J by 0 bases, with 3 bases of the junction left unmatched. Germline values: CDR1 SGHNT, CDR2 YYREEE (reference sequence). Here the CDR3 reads CASSFQGAMNTEAFF. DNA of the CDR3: TGTGCCAGCAGCTTTCAGGGGGCAATGAACACTGAAGCTTTCTTT.

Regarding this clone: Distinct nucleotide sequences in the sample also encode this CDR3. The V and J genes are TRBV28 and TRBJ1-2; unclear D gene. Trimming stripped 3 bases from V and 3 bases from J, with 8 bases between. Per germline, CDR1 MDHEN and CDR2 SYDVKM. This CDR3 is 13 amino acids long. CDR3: CASSLRRDYGYTF. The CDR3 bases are TGTGCCAGCAGTTTGCGGAGGGACTATGGCTACACCTTC.

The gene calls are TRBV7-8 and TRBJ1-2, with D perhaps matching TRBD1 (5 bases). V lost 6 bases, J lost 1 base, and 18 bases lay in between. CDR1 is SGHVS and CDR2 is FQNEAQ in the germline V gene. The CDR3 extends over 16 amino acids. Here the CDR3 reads CASSPLNRQLNYGYTF. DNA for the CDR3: TGTGCCAGCAGTCCGTTAAATAGACAGCTTAACTATGGCTACACCTTC.

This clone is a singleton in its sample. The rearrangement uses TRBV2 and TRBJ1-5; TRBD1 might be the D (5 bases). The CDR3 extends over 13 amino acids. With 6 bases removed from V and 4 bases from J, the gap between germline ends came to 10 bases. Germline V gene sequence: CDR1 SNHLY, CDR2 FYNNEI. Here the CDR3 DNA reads TGTGCCAGCAGGGGGCTCAGGAATCAGCCCCAGCATTTT. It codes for CASRGLRNQPQHF.

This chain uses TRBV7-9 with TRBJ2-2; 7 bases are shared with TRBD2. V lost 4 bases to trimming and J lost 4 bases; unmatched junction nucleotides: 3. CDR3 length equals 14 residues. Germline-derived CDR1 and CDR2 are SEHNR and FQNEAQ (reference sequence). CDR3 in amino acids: CASSSGLFTGELFF. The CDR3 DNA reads TGTGCCAGCAGCTCGGGACTATTCACCGGGGAGCTGTTTTTT.

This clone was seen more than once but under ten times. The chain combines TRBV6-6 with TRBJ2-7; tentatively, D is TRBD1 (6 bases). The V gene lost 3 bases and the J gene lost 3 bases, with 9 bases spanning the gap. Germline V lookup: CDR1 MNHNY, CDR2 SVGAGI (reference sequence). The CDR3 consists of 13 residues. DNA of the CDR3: TGTGCCAGCAGTTATTGGGACAACTACGAGCAGTACTTC. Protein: CASSYWDNYEQYF.

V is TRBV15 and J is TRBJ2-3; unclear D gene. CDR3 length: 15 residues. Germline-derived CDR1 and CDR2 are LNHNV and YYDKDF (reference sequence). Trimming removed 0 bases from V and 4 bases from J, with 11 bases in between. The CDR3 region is CATSRDGGNPDTQYF. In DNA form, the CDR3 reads TGTGCCACCAGCAGAGACGGCGGTAACCCAGATACGCAGTATTTT.